The 30 T cell receptor beta chains below were found in one sample sequenced in a study of T-cell memory formation after mild COVID-19. TCRdb passed the 5' RACE reads through MiXCR, listing each CDR3 protein once. The table shows about 290,000 distinct CDR3 sequences, with less than 20% occurring only once. Material: PBMCs or a T cell subset sorted from them (not recorded which). These receptors originate from a man aged 18 to 29 who had mild COVID-19 (a few samples of this study predate the infection). Cell type and time point are not known.

V gene TRBV10-1 combines with J gene TRBJ2-1; 7 bases are a match to TRBD1. Germline-derived CDR1 and CDR2 are WNHNN and SYGVQD (reference sequence). CDR3 length: 14 amino acids. V lost 3 bases, J lost 5 bases, and 4 bases stayed unmatched. This chain's CDR3 is CASSDPGQNNEQFF. The CDR3, as DNA: TGCGCCAGCAGTGACCCGGGACAGAACAATGAGCAGTTCTTC.

This clonotype was observed a handful of times. V usage is TRBV7-3 and J usage is TRBJ2-6, with a weak D call TRBD2 (7 bases). CDR1 is SGHTA and CDR2 is FQGTGA in the germline V gene. The length of the CDR3 is 19 residues. V dropped 1 base and J dropped 0 bases, with 16 bases sitting between them. Here the CDR3 reads CASSLIDGGLPSGANVLTF. The CDR3 DNA follows: TGTGCCAGCAGCTTAATAGACGGGGGGCTTCCCTCTGGGGCCAACGTCCTGACTTTC.

This clonotype was observed a handful of times. One junction end does not reproduce the germline sequence, and a read error may be involved. The chain is built from TRBV7-7 and TRBJ2-5; weak D call: TRBD1 (6 bases). Germline V gene lookup returns CDR1 SSHAT and CDR2 FNYEAQ (reference sequence). The CDR3 length is 16 residues. CDR3 amino acids: CASSIGPGTRQETQYF. The CDR3 DNA reads TGTGCTAGCAGCATAGGACCCGGGACACGCCAAGAGACCCAGTACTTC.

In this sample, this clonotype turned up a few times. This chain joins TRBV6-5 and TRBJ2-7; TRBD1 matches at 10 bases. The V and J ends lost 0 bases and 10 bases, in that order; junction bases with no gene match: 6. CDR1 and CDR2 from the germline V gene are MNHEY and SVGAGI. The CDR3 length is 14 residues. The CDR3, as DNA: TGTGCCAGCAGTTACTCCGGGACAGGGGCCCTCCAGTACTTC. Translation gives CASSYSGTGALQYF.

The rearrangement links TRBV6-5 to TRBJ2-3; D not resolved. Germline loops: CDR1 MNHEY, CDR2 SVGAGI. Between the trimmed V and J ends, which lost 6 bases and 1 base, there was a span of 14 bases. The CDR3 covers 15 residues. CDR3 in amino acids: CASRKVVWGTDTQYF. The CDR3 DNA is TGTGCCAGCAGAAAGGTCGTGTGGGGCACAGATACGCAGTATTTT.

The CDR3 DNA follows: TGTGCCAGCAGTGAAACCCCGACACTAGCGGGGGGCACAGATACGCAGTATTTT. This gives the protein CASSETPTLAGGTDTQYF. V gene TRBV6-1 combines with J gene TRBJ2-3; 11 nucleotides line up with TRBD2. In germline, CDR1 is MNHNS, CDR2 SASEGT. After removal of 2 bases from V and 1 base from J, the junction contained 8 bases not matched to a gene. This CDR3 region has 18 residues.

This clonotype was counted a few times. This chain links TRBV6-2 or TRBV6-3 with TRBJ1-4; no definite D call. Trimming removed 4 bases from V and 6 bases from J, with 6 bases in between. Germline V CDR1 and CDR2: MNHEY, SVGEGT. This CDR3 spans 12 amino acids. The CDR3 DNA reads TGTGCCAGCAGTTCGGAGGATGAAAAACTGTTTTTT. This encodes CASSSEDEKLFF.

The rearrangement links TRBV19 to TRBJ2-1, with TRBD2 matching 10 bases. Germline trimming cut 8 bases from V and 8 bases from J; bases unmatched to any gene: 6. Germline CDR1 is LNHDA and CDR2 is SQIVND (reference sequence). This CDR3 comprises 13 residues. The CDR3 loop is CASWTSGNYEQFF. The CDR3 DNA reads TGTGCCAGTTGGACTAGCGGAAACTATGAGCAGTTCTTC.

This clonotype was detected a few times. The chain is built from TRBV4-3 and TRBJ1-2; no reliable D call. V was clipped by 0 bases and J by 5 bases, with 13 bases between them. The CDR3 contains 15 residues. Germline V CDR1 and CDR2: LGHNA, YSLEER. CDR3 in amino acids: CASSQDLGEGYGYTF. As DNA, the CDR3 is TGCGCCAGCAGCCAAGATCTCGGGGAAGGTTATGGCTACACCTTC.

This clonotype has a handful of counts. The CDR3, as DNA: TGTGCCAGCAGTTTACGCGACAGGGGCACTGAAGCTTTCTTT. Translated, it gives CASSLRDRGTEAFF. The chain recombines TRBV27 with TRBJ1-1; 8 nucleotides agree with TRBD1. CDR3 length: 14 amino acids. The germline gives CDR1 MNHEY, CDR2 SMNVEV (reference sequence). V dropped 2 bases and J dropped 4; count of bases not matched to a gene: 3.

A few counts support this clonotype. The CDR3 spells CASSLTRGPGYTF. For the CDR3, the DNA is TGTGCCAGCAGTCTAACGCGTGGTCCTGGCTACACCTTC. The V call is TRBV6-5, the J call TRBJ1-2; no clear D. The V end was cut by 5 bases, the J end by 7 bases, with 14 bases between. The CDR3 extends over 13 amino acids. Germline V gene data show CDR1 as MNHEY and CDR2 as SVGAGI.

This clonotype was counted at least ten times. This chain uses TRBV5-1 with TRBJ1-1; D not certain. This CDR3 comprises 13 residues. Germline values: CDR1 SGHRS, CDR2 YFSETQ. Trimming took 5 bases from V and 1 from J, leaving 9 bases between them. CDR3 amino acids: CASRPQENTEAFF. CDR3 DNA: TGCGCCAGCAGGCCCCAGGAGAACACTGAAGCTTTCTTT.

The V and J genes are TRBV10-3 and TRBJ2-3; 8 nucleotides match TRBD2. V shed 6 bases and J 4 bases; nucleotides not matched to a gene: 6. CDR3 length: 14 residues. CDR1 and CDR2 from the germline V gene are ENHRY and SYGVKD. CDR3 sequence (DNA): TGTGCCATCAGCGGGGGGGCCGGTCCAGATACGCAGTATTTT. Amino acids: CAISGGAGPDTQYF.

In this sample, this clonotype turned up many times. The chain has TRBV7-9 and TRBJ2-2; no clear D. Germline-derived CDR1 and CDR2 are SEHNR and FQNEAQ (reference sequence). V lost 2 bases, J lost 6 bases, and 13 bases lay in between. This CDR3 is built from 15 residues. CDR3 amino acids: CASSLLKAKAGELFF. The CDR3 coding sequence is TGTGCCAGCAGCTTACTGAAAGCCAAGGCCGGGGAGCTGTTTTTT.

This clonotype was observed at least ten times. CDR3 bases: TGTGCCACCAGCAGAGACAGCGGGAGGGCGCAGTATTTT. This translates into CATSRDSGRAQYF. The chain links TRBV15 to TRBJ2-3; 10 positions match TRBD2. The J segment lost 10 bases and the V segment lost 0 bases, leaving 1 base of the junction unmatched. This CDR3 region has 13 residues. Looked up from germline, CDR1 is LNHNV and CDR2 is YYDKDF (reference sequence). Filled out from reference TRBV15 and TRBJ2-3, the complete variable domain reads DAMVIQNPRYQVTQFGKPVTLSCSQTLNHNVMYWYQQKSSQAPKLLFHYYDKDFNNEADTPDNFQSRRPNTSFCFLDIRSPGLGDTAMYLCATSRDSGRAQYFGPGTRLTVL.

CDR3 loop: CASRLRGDEQFF. The CDR3, as DNA: TGTGCCAGCAGGCTCCGGGGGGACGAGCAGTTCTTC. J is TRBJ2-1 and V is TRBV12-3 or TRBV12-4; 7 nucleotides align to TRBD2. This CDR3 region has 12 residues. Trimming removed 6 bases from V and 10 bases from J; junction bases left unmatched: 6.

This clonotype was observed many times. The chain has TRBV5-1 and TRBJ1-6; 7 bases are shared with TRBD1. The germline gives CDR1 SGHRS, CDR2 YFSETQ. The J segment lost 7 bases and the V segment lost 2 bases, leaving 15 bases of the junction unmatched. The CDR3 loop spans 18 amino acids. For the CDR3, the DNA is TGCGCCAGCAGCTTTACCGGTGGAGGGGGCGCGGGGAATTCACCCCTCCACTTT. The encoded protein is CASSFTGGGGAGNSPLHF.

This clonotype has just a few counts. CDR3 sequence: CSVDRRGADTQYF. The CDR3 DNA reads as TGCAGCGTTGATAGGCGGGGGGCAGATACGCAGTATTTT. This chain joins TRBV29-1 and TRBJ2-3, with TRBD2 matching over 8 bases. V trimming: 3 bases; J trimming: 4 bases; junction bases outside the gene matches: 3. The CDR3 has 13 amino acids. Germline CDR1 SQVTM, CDR2 ANQGSEA.

J is TRBJ1-6 and V is TRBV27; D gene unclear. The germline gives CDR1 MNHEY, CDR2 SMNVEV (reference sequence). Deletions cut 4 bases from V and 8 bases from J, with 12 bases between. The CDR3 covers 14 residues. The CDR3 coding sequence is TGTGCCAGCAGTTGGGGTAGGGCGGATTCACCCCTCCACTTT. As protein: CASSWGRADSPLHF.

A few counts support this clonotype. The V call is TRBV6-5, the J call TRBJ2-3, with 14 bases identical to TRBD2. This CDR3 spans 19 amino acids. Germline loops: CDR1 MNHEY, CDR2 SVGAGI. The junction had 11 bases not matched to a gene; V was cut back by 6 bases and J by 0 bases. CDR3 nucleotides: TGTGCCAGCAGCCCCGGGACTAGCGGGGGAAGTGGTAGCACAGATACGCAGTATTTT. Protein sequence: CASSPGTSGGSGSTDTQYF.

The table lists this clonotype with a few counts. The J gene is TRBJ1-1, the V gene TRBV6-2 or TRBV6-3; 7 bases line up with TRBD1. CDR1 is MNHEY, CDR2 SVGEGT, per germline. The CDR3 totals 13 residues. V dropped 6 bases and J dropped 3; count of bases not matched to a gene: 4. CDR3 bases: TGTGCCAGCAGGCGAGGGGGCTACACTGAAGCTTTCTTT. Translating it yields CASRRGGYTEAFF.

There are a few counts of this clonotype. The chain links TRBV11-2 to TRBJ1-6, with D perhaps matching TRBD1 (5 bases). Looked up from germline, CDR1 is SGHAT and CDR2 is FQNNGV. This CDR3 spans 17 amino acids. V was trimmed by 1 base and J by 5 bases, leaving 15 bases between them. This chain's CDR3 is CASSLGDRQVNNSPLHF. The CDR3 DNA reads as TGTGCCAGCAGCTTAGGGGACCGGCAGGTCAATAATTCACCCCTCCACTTT.

J is TRBJ1-6 and V is TRBV6-6; D perhaps matches TRBD1 (5 bases). The CDR3 consists of 18 residues. CDR1 and CDR2 (germline): MNHNY, SVGAGI (reference sequence). Trimming pared 0 bases from V and 3 bases from J, leaving 15 bases between. The CDR3 region has the DNA TGTGCCAGCAGTTACTCCCGTTTAGGGGACCTCTATAATTCACCCCTCCACTTT. This translates into CASSYSRLGDLYNSPLHF.

This clonotype was seen a handful of times. The V call is TRBV9, the J call TRBJ2-2; possible D gene TRBD1, 6 bases. CDR1 SGDLS and CDR2 YYNGEE come from the germline V gene. This CDR3 has 15 residues. Trimming removed 1 base at V and 6 bases at J, with 13 bases between. The CDR3, as DNA: TGTGCCAGCAGCGTACAGGGGCTCGACGCCGGGGAGCTGTTTTTT. This translates into CASSVQGLDAGELFF.

In this sample, this clonotype turned up a few times. The J gene is TRBJ2-2, the V gene TRBV12-3 or TRBV12-4; D possibly corresponds to TRBD2 (5 bases). CDR3 size: 14 residues. Trimming removed 6 bases at V and 0 bases at J, with 8 bases between. CDR3 protein: CASSRTSNTGELFF. The CDR3 region has the DNA TGTGCCAGCAGCAGGACTTCGAACACCGGGGAGCTGTTTTTT.

This clonotype was detected only a few times. The chain couples TRBV20-1 to TRBJ2-3, with D hard to call. Trimming removed 6 bases at V and 5 bases at J, with 18 bases between. The CDR3 is 14 residues long. Germline assignment: CDR1 DFQATT and CDR2 SNEGSKA (reference sequence). CDR3 in amino acids: CSANGEMKIDTQYF. CDR3 nucleotides: TGCAGTGCAAACGGAGAAATGAAGATAGATACGCAGTATTTT.

This clonotype was observed a few times. The CDR3 DNA follows: TGTGCCAGCAGCTTACTCCGGGACAGCGAAGCTTTCTTT. Its translation is CASSLLRDSEAFF. The chain combines TRBV11-3 with TRBJ1-1; 7 nucleotides agree with TRBD1. This CDR3 has 13 residues. The J segment lost 8 bases and the V segment lost 2 bases, leaving 5 bases of the junction unmatched. Per germline, CDR1 SGHNT and CDR2 YENEEA.

J is TRBJ2-3 and V is TRBV7-6, with D perhaps matching TRBD1 or TRBD2 (5 bases each). V lost 5 bases to trimming and J lost 2 bases, with 17 bases between them. The CDR3 sequence is 16 residues long. Germline CDR1 is SGHVS and CDR2 is FNYEAQ. CDR3 DNA sequence: TGTGCCAGCAGCCGGTACTTGGGGACCTACACAGATACGCAGTATTTT. Protein sequence: CASSRYLGTYTDTQYF. Full variable domain (rest looked up from reference TRBV7-6 and TRBJ2-3): GAGVSQSPRYKVTKRGQDVALRCDPISGHVSLYWYRQALGQGPEFLTYFNYEAQQDKSGLPNDRFSAERPEGSISTLTIQRTEQRDSAMYRCASSRYLGTYTDTQYFGPGTRLTVL.

Only a few counts were recorded for this clonotype. The J gene is TRBJ2-3, the V gene TRBV6-5; tentatively, D is TRBD2 (6 bases). Trimming shortened V by 7 bases and J by 1 base, and 12 bases separated the two germline ends. CDR3 size: 14 residues. Per germline, CDR1 MNHEY and CDR2 SVGAGI. CDR3 residues: CASMLWGGTDTQYF. CDR3 in DNA: TGTGCCAGCATGTTGTGGGGGGGCACAGATACGCAGTATTTT.

This clonotype was seen a handful of times. This chain joins TRBV15 and TRBJ2-1; D not certain. This CDR3 has 13 amino acids. The V and J ends lost 5 bases and 7 bases respectively, with 12 bases between them. Germline lookup yields CDR1 LNHNV and CDR2 YYDKDF (reference sequence). CDR3 DNA sequence: TGTGCCACCAGCCAACCGACCGGGAATGAGCAGTTCTTC. Translated: CATSQPTGNEQFF.